These T cell receptor beta chains were read from a single sample in a study of blood T cell repertoires in COVID-19. Some clones are missing from TCRdb's copy, which holds only in-frame ones; the method was immunoSEQ multiplex PCR. Of around 220,000 clones detected, 80% appear once; the ten largest clones hold less than 8%. The sequencing input was PBMCs or T cells enriched from blood (not recorded which). The receptors derive from a woman between 35 and 50 years old with acute COVID-19. Both conserved end residues are part of each CDR3. A D gene is named only where the DNA matches it firmly. Only some rows state a clone size, as once, few, many or a class for expanded clones.

v_gene	abundance	d_gene	j_gene	CDR3nt	CDR3aa
TRBV5-1	NA	NA	TRBJ2-7	TGCGCCAGCAGCTTGATTCAGGGAGGCGAGCAGTACTTC	CASSLIQGGEQYF
TRBV12-5	NA	TRBD2	TRBJ2-2	TGTGCTAGTGGTTTGGGGGAGGGCACCGGGGAGCTGTTTTTT	CASGLGEGTGELFF
TRBV25-1	NA	TRBD1	TRBJ1-2	TGTGCCAGCAGGGACAGGAACTATGGCTACACCTTC	CASRDRNYGYTF
TRBV5-6	NA	TRBD1	TRBJ1-5	TGTGCCAGCAGCTACAGGGACAGGGCTTTTAACCAGCCCCAGCATTTT	CASSYRDRAFNQPQHF
TRBV19	once	NA	TRBJ1-1	TGTGCCAGTAGGTTACGACAGGTGCTGAACACTGAAGCTTTCTTT	CASRLRQVLNTEAFF
TRBV6-5	NA	NA	TRBJ1-2	TGTGCCAGCAGCCCCTTAGTAGCTAACTATGGCTACACCTTC	CASSPLVANYGYTF
TRBV5-1	NA	TRBD2	TRBJ2-5	TGCGCCAGCAGCTTTAGCGGGGGGTCAGAGACCCAGTACTTC	CASSFSGGSETQYF
TRBV5-4	NA	TRBD1	TRBJ2-1	TGTGCCAGCAGCAAAGGACAGGGTAATGAGCAGTTCTTC	CASSKGQGNEQFF
TRBV21-1	NA	NA	TRBJ2-7	TGTGCCAGCCCCTTGGCAGGCAGCTCCTACGAGCAGTACTTC	CASPLAGSSYEQYF
TRBV19	NA	TRBD1	TRBJ2-7	TGTGCCAGTAGGGGACAGGGGGGTGCTCAACCCCAGTACTTC	CASRGQGGAQPQYF
TRBV27	NA	NA	TRBJ2-2	TGTGCCAGTCGGGGGGCCACCGGGGAGCTGTTTTTT	CASRGATGELFF
TRBV24-1	NA	NA	TRBJ1-2	TGTGCCACCAGTGATTTAAGTCAGGGTCATGGCTACACCTTC	CATSDLSQGHGYTF
TRBV5-4	NA	NA	TRBJ1-6	TGTGCCAGCAGCCTACAAGCGCAGGGAGGGTCCTATAATTCACCCCTCCACTTT	CASSLQAQGGSYNSPLHF
TRBV10-3	NA	TRBD1	TRBJ1-1	TGTGCCATCAGTGAGCGGGACAGGGGGCGCCCTGAAGCTTTCTTT	CAISERDRGRPEAFF
TRBV7-9	NA	TRBD2	TRBJ2-3	TGTGCCAGCAGCTTAGTACGGCGGGGGACAGATACGCAGTATTTT	CASSLVRRGTDTQYF
TRBV9	NA	TRBD2	TRBJ2-1	TGTGCCAGCAGCGTAGCAGGGTCTAGCGGGCTGTTCTTC	CASSVAGSSGLFF
TRBV14	few	NA	TRBJ2-1	TGTGCCAGCAGCCAAGTCCAAACCTACAATGAGCAGTTCTTC	CASSQVQTYNEQFF
TRBV27	NA	TRBD2	TRBJ2-7	TGTGCCAGCAGTTCTGCGGGGGGAGGGCAGTACTTC	CASSSAGGGQYF
TRBV9	few	TRBD2	TRBJ2-1	TGTGCCAGCAGCGTAGATCCAGCGGGGGGGCGTGATGAGCAGTTCTTC	CASSVDPAGGRDEQFF
TRBV4-3	once	NA	TRBJ1-1	TGCGCCAGCAGCCAAGTTCGGGGAGGGAGGGGGACTGAAGCTTTCTTT	CASSQVRGGRGTEAFF
TRBV7-6	NA	NA	TRBJ1-6	TGTGCCAGCAGCCGTAACTCGGGGGAGAATTCACCCCTCCACTTT	CASSRNSGENSPLHF
TRBV7-2	NA	NA	TRBJ2-1	TGTGCCAGCAGCCAGACCGCGGGACTCCGGTTTAATGAGCAGTTCTTC	CASSQTAGLRFNEQFF
TRBV7-9	once	NA	TRBJ1-4	TGTGCCAGCAGCGGACCGGGACTGAGCCATGAAAAACTGTTTTTT	CASSGPGLSHEKLFF
TRBV10-2	NA	TRBD2	TRBJ2-7	TGCGCCAGCAGCGCGACTAGCGGGATTCCCTACGAGCAGTACTTC	CASSATSGIPYEQYF
TRBV28	NA	NA	TRBJ1-2	TGTGCCAGCAGTGTCCTACAGGCTGGCTACACCTTC	CASSVLQAGYTF
TRBV28	NA	NA	TRBJ2-1	TGTGCCAGCAGTTCCCAGGGCAGGGACAATGAGCAGTTCTTC	CASSSQGRDNEQFF
TRBV11-2	NA	TRBD1	TRBJ2-2	TGTGCCAGCAGCTTAGGACAGGGAGCCGGGGAGCTGTTTTTT	CASSLGQGAGELFF
TRBV6-5	NA	TRBD2	TRBJ2-7	TGTGCCAGCAGGGTAACTAGCGGGACCTCCTACGAGCAGTACTTC	CASRVTSGTSYEQYF
TRBV5-1	NA	NA	TRBJ2-3	TGCGCCAGCAGCTTGGAAAACAGGGTCACAGATACGCAGTATTTT	CASSLENRVTDTQYF
TRBV9	NA	NA	TRBJ1-2	TGTGCCAGCAGCGTAACCGGTAATCACTATGGCTACACCTTC	CASSVTGNHYGYTF
TRBV20-1	NA	TRBD1	TRBJ2-7	TGCAGTGCTAGTCTATTGACAGGGAGAAACGAGCAGTACTTC	CSASLLTGRNEQYF
TRBV9	NA	NA	TRBJ2-7	TGTGCCAGCAGCGTAGCTTTGACGGGAGTGGGCGAGCAGTACTTC	CASSVALTGVGEQYF
TRBV21-1	NA	NA	TRBJ1-1	TGTGCCAGCAGCAAAGGTCCCGCAGACTCCTTGAACACTGAAGCTTTCTTT	CASSKGPADSLNTEAFF
TRBV6-2/TRBV6-3	NA	NA	TRBJ1-1	TGTGCCAGCAGCCACGGGACAGAAGCTTTCTTT	CASSHGTEAFF
TRBV18	NA	TRBD1	TRBJ1-4	TGTGCCAGCTCACTGCGACAGGGTGTTGATGAAAAACTGTTTTTT	CASSLRQGVDEKLFF
TRBV28	NA	TRBD2	TRBJ2-1	TGTGCCAGCAGTGCAAAACTAGCGGGGGCCATCAATGAGCAGTTCTTC	CASSAKLAGAINEQFF
TRBV11-2	NA	NA	TRBJ1-2	TGTGCCAGCAGCTTAGATCAGGGACTTGACGGCTACACCTTC	CASSLDQGLDGYTF
TRBV28	once	TRBD1	TRBJ1-1	TGTGCCAGCAGCCGGCCGATGACAGGGGTGGTTGGAGCTTTCTTT	CASSRPMTGVVGAFF
TRBV27	NA	TRBD1	TRBJ2-3	TGTGCCAGCAGTCCACGACAGGGATCCATACTTTTAGATACGCAGTATTTT	CASSPRQGSILLDTQYF
TRBV6-5	NA	NA	TRBJ1-2	TGTGCCAGCAGTTACGCGGGGAAGGAGGGCTACACCTTC	CASSYAGKEGYTF
TRBV5-4	NA	NA	TRBJ1-1	TGTGCCAGCAGCTTGGAGGGCAGGGGTGAAGCTTTCTTT	CASSLEGRGEAFF
TRBV29-1	once	TRBD2	TRBJ2-7	TGCAGCGTCCTCACTAGCGGCTCCTCCTACGAGCAGTACTTC	CSVLTSGSSYEQYF
TRBV5-1	NA	NA	TRBJ2-7	TGCGCCAGCAGCTCGTCCGGCTACGAGCAGTACTTC	CASSSSGYEQYF
TRBV3-1/TRBV3-2	NA	NA	TRBJ2-1	TGTGCCAGCAGCCACCCTAATGAGCAGTTCTTC	CASSHPNEQFF
TRBV6-5	few	NA	TRBJ1-2	TGTGCCAGCAGAACCTATCAACAGGGCTATGGCTACACCTTC	CASRTYQQGYGYTF
TRBV28	NA	TRBD1	TRBJ1-2	TGTGCCAGCAGTTTGTCGGGACAGGGGGCGCCCGGCTACACCTTC	CASSLSGQGAPGYTF
TRBV7-2	once	TRBD2	TRBJ2-7	TGTGCCAGCAGCCCTAGCGGGAGCTTCTACGAGCAGTACTTC	CASSPSGSFYEQYF
TRBV3-1/TRBV3-2	NA	TRBD1	TRBJ2-1	TGTGCCAGCAGCCAAGATTTCAAACACAGGGGGTACAATGAGCAGTTCTTC	CASSQDFKHRGYNEQFF
TRBV4-2	few	TRBD2	TRBJ2-7	TGTGCCAGCAGCCAAGATCACGGGAGGGGTTACGAGCAGTACTTC	CASSQDHGRGYEQYF